This paragraph reports one TCR beta chain. This clonotype came up a few times. Its cognate antigen has yet to be identified. Per-base quality was not reported, and no clone a single base away is much larger than it. CDR1 and CDR2 are read off the germline V gene as SGHVS and FQNEAQ. V loses 0 bases, J loses 7 bases, and the germline ends lie 12 bases apart. The CDR3 runs 14 amino acids, cysteine and phenylalanine included. Of the read, only the CDR3 DNA is kept; its 42 bases are in frame from base 1. The library was made by RT-PCR. The instrument was an Illumina HiSeq 2500. The raw public reads went through TCRdb reprocessing: fastp at Q25, MiXCR clone calling, in-frame beta chains kept. Identical CDR3 protein sequences are pooled into one entry, listed with their most common genes and DNA. This sample lists more than 400,000 distinct CDR3 sequences; 9.5% to 12% were detected once. The top ten clonotypes cover more than 10% of the sample.

These data come from a study of response to subunit inactivated influenza vaccine (dated by TCRdb to the late 2010s). About the full investigation: Deep quantitative T cell receptor repertoire profiling was used in the study to track responses to a trivalent subunit inactivated influenza vaccine.

The research as a whole found: It was suggested by the authors that each seasonal influenza vaccination may recruit only a limited number of new T cells.

What the time point label conveys for this sample: around 42 days after influenza vaccine administration. Source: PBMCs from blood, taken around seven weeks after vaccination. The rearranged segments are TRBV7-8 and TRBJ2-5; D gene: possibly TRBD1, on 6 matching bases. The sequence came from a middle-aged man who received an inactivated influenza vaccine. Donor details come from another sample of the same person, matched by shared clones. The sequence in DNA is TGTGCCAGCAGCTTAGCGGGGGTAGGGGGGACCCAGTACTTC. This codes for CASSLAGVGGTQYF. The CDR3 plus the reference TRBV7-8 and TRBJ2-5 genes for the other parts give the full variable domain: GAGVSQSPRYKVAKRGQDVALRCDPISGHVSLFWYQQALGQGPEFLTYFQNEAQLDKSGLPSDRFFAERPEGSVSTLKIQRTQQEDSAVYLCASSLAGVGGTQYFGPGTRLLVL.